This TCR beta chain was found in a study of cytomegalovirus exposure and HLA in healthy donors (dated by TCRdb to the late 2010s). Background for the entire study: According to an earlier analysis of around 600 of the donors, 200 million or so T cells yielded roughly 110 million unique TCR beta sequences and 276 Gb of sequence data. Donor age, sex, ethnicity and CMV serostatus were compiled alongside the repertoire data. An early release covering 550 to 650 HLA-typed donors comprised approximately 290 gigabases of sequencing data and around 85 million unique TCR sequences. Rather than drawing on any new phenotypic data, the later analysis identified candidate immune exposures from TCR beta sequences and the way those sequences occurred across donors. In addition to the first cohort of 650 to 800 subjects, a separate validation cohort of around 110 different subjects was used. Genome-wide SNP genotypes for about three fifths of the 666 donors were used in a later genetic analysis, which treated that subset as a discovery cohort. Of the roughly 400 genotyped donors, approximately 83% fell in the genetic ancestry cluster associated with self-reported Caucasian donors. A later analysis re-examined previously published TCR beta repertoires from around 670 donors and added high-resolution HLA genotyping to investigate patterns of TCR occurrence. The study aimed to test whether signatures of past pathogen exposure could be identified by cataloging public T cell receptors. Using immunosequencing, the study profiled T cell repertoires from 666 subjects and related those repertoires to cytomegalovirus serostatus. Both class I and class II loci were covered by HLA typing, at four-digit resolution. Roughly five DR-DQ haplotypes were handled as single units for association and clustering because linkage in the cohort was strong. The number of typed donors differed by locus: 629-630 for A, B, C, DRB1 and DQB1; some 500 for DQA1; approximately 600 for DPA1; and some 470 for DPB1. All discovery cohort repertoires had been generated using a single sequencing platform. On average, roughly 240,000 unique TCR beta nucleotide sequences were sequenced per donor among fewer than 500 genotyped donors of the cohort, with around 19% of those sequences being non-productive. In an earlier analysis of a few hundred of the donors, high-throughput TCR beta sequencing was used to judge whether each TCR beta V gene segment behaved as functional or pseudogenic. To predict cytomegalovirus infection status, the study combined high-throughput TCR immunosequencing, statistical association of individual TCRs with disease status, and machine learning.

In total, approximately 690 healthy bone marrow donors made up the cohort. All cohort members were sampled while nominally healthy, although unrecorded immune exposures were likely present. The donor tested CMV seropositive and was one of the 289 seropositive cohort members. A peripheral blood sample was provided by each donor, and peripheral blood mononuclear cells were used for TCR beta sequencing. The Qiagen DNeasy Blood Extraction Kit was used to extract genomic DNA from the blood cell samples. Receptors were amplified or captured by the immunoSEQ multiplex PCR assay. A mixture of 60 forward primers for TCR Vbeta segments and 13 reverse primers for TCR Jbeta segments was used in the multiplex PCR. A multiplex PCR assay on genomic DNA amplified the CDR3 region of rearranged TCR beta genes. The amplified TCR beta libraries were sequenced on the Illumina HiSeq System as 87-base-pair reads. The authors' pipeline ran thus. Across the 700 or so repertoires, a later analysis counted roughly 77 million unique TCR beta chains, some 11 million of which were shared by at least two donors. Raw reads were error-corrected and collapsed into unique sequences with a nearest-neighbor algorithm that merged closely related sequences to remove PCR and sequencing errors. V, D and J gene segments were assigned by aligning CDR3 sequences to IMGT reference sequences. For a sequence to be retained, a match of at least six nucleotides was required to both a V gene segment and a J gene segment. A rearrangement counted as productive if the CDR3 had no stop codons and remained in frame with V and J, and every other rearrangement counted as non-productive. Following IMGT convention, CDR3 was defined as the stretch from the second conserved V-encoded cysteine to the conserved J-encoded phenylalanine. In an earlier analysis of more than 550 of the donors, sequences lacking an unambiguous match to a single V gene segment were excluded. In an earlier analysis of 450 to 700 of the donors, V segments were called functional above 56.7% productive rearrangements and were called segregating when the between-donor standard deviation exceeded 5%. A statistical classification framework was built to diagnose cytomegalovirus status from the catalog of TCR beta chain sequences. In a later analysis, V and J genes were assigned by comparing TCR nucleotide sequences against IMGT/GENE-DB human TR gene sequences. The TCRdist pipeline was used in a later analysis to assign CDR3 sequences and most-parsimonious VDJ recombination scenarios. In a later analysis, every TCR beta chain was defined by the combination of its CDR3 amino acid sequence and its V-gene family, and reads without a unique V-gene family were dropped. As a way to deal with suspected cross-contamination and a sequencing artifact, a later analysis dropped 450 to 700 nucleotide sequences that were highly shared and had low generation probability. In a later analysis, a clonal expansion index was calculated for each public chain from normalized within-repertoire ranks of inferred template counts. A later analysis computed generation probabilities with a VDJ recombination model fitted to out-of-frame rearrangements, and checked the results against IGoR. In a later analysis, TCR-TCR, TCR-HLA and TCR-CMV co-occurrence was scored with hypergeometric tests, and a repertoire-size bias correction was applied to TCR pairs. In a later analysis, false discovery rates were estimated by permuting HLA or CMV assignments 20 times. In a later analysis, co-occurring TCRs were grouped with DBSCAN, and TCRdist sequence similarity was added when clustering was performed within HLA-allele-positive subsets. Co-occurrence clustering excluded repertoires with fewer than 30,000 or more than 120,000 public chains, plus five with anomalous nucleotide sharing. TCRdb holds this immuneACCESS table with in-frame rearrangements only. Some clones are missing; in checked studies, unresolved V genes explain under half, and the rest has no known cause. D and trimming were read from the DNA, whereas the V and J calls and clone size are those reported in that table. Present in this sample are approximately 56,000 clones, about 70% of which were seen just once. The ten largest clonotypes hold about 22% of the sample.

Here V drops 5 bases and J drops 5 bases, and the junction holds 12 bases not matched to any gene. CDR1 and CDR2 are drawn from the germline V gene: SGHVS, FNYEAQ. The CDR3 runs 16 amino acids, cysteine and phenylalanine included. Solely the CDR3 DNA is kept, with 48 bases framed from the first base. For this clone: Its antigen has not been determined. No much larger clonotype is one base removed from it; base qualities were not supplied.

General findings and caveats noted by the study authors: The 87-base-pair reads could not distinguish some IMGT-functional V segments, including TRBV6-2 and TRBV6-3, so those segments were excluded. In a later genetic analysis, a missense DCLRE1C variant was associated with V-gene and J-gene trimming of TCR beta chains, and the association was replicated in an independent cohort. The authors suggested that the approach could potentially be generalized to other disease states and immunological phenotypes. In an earlier analysis of 587 of the donors, most TCR beta V segments were observed in productive rearrangements about 90% or about 30% of the time, broadly matching IMGT annotations. According to a later genetic analysis, donors in an Asian-associated ancestry cluster had fewer N-insertions in productive TCRs than the roughly 670-donor mean. The sequencing pipeline was judged likely to have produced a cluster of highly shared sequence variants as a technical artifact. Because HLA typing was missing for some donors at each locus, association tests included only the typed subset. Most CMV-associated TCR beta chains appeared to be HLA-restricted in a later analysis, and the HLA associations seemed to be driven largely by CMV exposure. At a false discovery rate of 0.05, a later analysis linked 15,000 to 20,000 TCR beta sequences to specific HLA alleles. A later analysis found that HLA-associated TCR beta chains were more clonally expanded and had lower generation probabilities than equally common non-associated chains. Approximately 16 rarely observed V segments, including chromosome 9 orphons, were excluded from the earlier analysis of about 500 of the donors because counts were too low. A further reported finding was that TCR beta sequences accurately predicted the HLA-A and HLA-B alleles for most subjects in the first cohort. In both the original and validation cohorts, the classifier was reported to diagnose cytomegalovirus status with high specificity and sensitivity. CMV serostatus was the only immune exposure information available for the cohort. Correlated functional status among segregating V segments might be attributable to linkage disequilibrium, but an unknown experimental factor could not be ruled out. Most TCR sequences were seen in very few donors, while some public TCRs were found in many individuals. In vitro tests confirmed that three of the cytomegalovirus-associated TCR beta chains recognize cytomegalovirus antigens. In a later analysis, the rate of TCR association differed among HLA loci, with DRB1 alleles having the most associated TCRs and HLA-C alleles having the fewest. In a later analysis, several top co-occurrence clusters were reported to appear linked to parvovirus B19, influenza, CMV and Epstein-Barr virus. This cohort had only TCR beta chains sequenced, and the lack of alpha or paired-chain data limited which features could be detected. In the study, approximately 150 TCR beta chains were listed as associated with cytomegalovirus. Presence/absence analyses assumed roughly uniform sequencing depth across donors, an assumption that may not hold. Assigning TCR associations to individual alleles was difficult when HLA alleles, especially DR and DQ, strongly co-occurred.

This receptor was obtained from a woman between 50 and 59 years old in good health and CMV-seropositive. The sequence is built from TRBV7-6 and TRBJ2-1; TRBD1 matches 7 bases in the middle. The sequenced sample was PBMCs. The DNA sequence is TGTGCCAGCAGCCCACCTGGGACAGTTGAGGACAATGAGCAGTTCTTC. Its translation reads: CASSPPGTVEDNEQFF.